The 27 T cell receptor beta chains presented below share a single source sample, sequenced in a study of beta chain features in type 1 diabetes. The investigators reverse transcribed all of the isolated RNA, so they sequenced expressed TCRB transcripts. Profiled with immunoSEQ multiplex PCR; TCRdb holds only in-frame clones, not every one. There are 450,000 to 550,000 clones in the sample; 30% occur only once, and roughly 0.066% lies in the top ten. Sample: naive CD4+ T cells from blood. Source of these receptors: a man younger than 35 in good health.

As to this clone: Other nucleotide sequences in the sample specify the same CDR3. This sequence joins TRBV29-1 and TRBJ1-1; D remains ambiguous. The V and J ends lost 4 bases and 4 bases respectively, with 7 bases between them. There are 11 residues in the CDR3. CDR1 is SQVTM and CDR2 is ANQGSEA in the germline V gene. CDR3 protein: CSVVGGTEAFF. The CDR3 region has the DNA TGCAGCGTTGTCGGCGGCACTGAAGCTTTCTTT.

This clone was recorded a few times. The chain links TRBV30 to TRBJ1-2; D not resolved. Trimming shortened V by 5 bases and J by 0 bases, and 7 bases separated the two germline ends. The germline V gene has CDR1 GTSNPN and CDR2 SVGIG (reference sequence). CDR3 length: 12 residues. CDR3 region: CAWDGTNYGYTF. The CDR3 bases are TGTGCCTGGGATGGGACTAACTATGGCTACACCTTC.

The chain recombines TRBV7-2 with TRBJ2-1; 8 positions match TRBD2. This CDR3 has 14 amino acids. The V segment lost 8 bases and the J segment 2 bases; nucleotides outside the gene matches: 5. CDR1 and CDR2 (germline): SGHTA, FQGNSA. This CDR3 is CASREGLAYNEQFF. The CDR3 DNA reads as TGTGCCAGCCGGGAGGGCCTTGCCTACAATGAGCAGTTCTTC.

This chain connects TRBV5-6 to TRBJ2-5, with a tentative D call TRBD1 (5 bases). Trimming cost V 5 bases and J 5 bases, with 16 bases left between them. The CDR3 sequence is 14 residues long. The germline gives CDR1 SGHDT, CDR2 YYEEEE. Written as DNA, the CDR3 is TGTGCCAGCAGACCCTCCCCAGGGCATGAGACCCAGTACTTC. Encoded protein: CASRPSPGHETQYF. Looking up the rest from reference TRBV5-6 and TRBJ2-5 gives the full variable domain: DAGVTQSPTHLIKTRGQQVTLRCSPKSGHDTVSWYQQALGQGPQFIFQYYEEEERQRGNFPDRFSGHQFPNYSSELNVNALLLGDSALYLCASRPSPGHETQYFGPGTRLLVL.

The chain has TRBV25-1 and TRBJ1-2, with unresolved D. The CDR3 spans 12 residues. Germline-derived CDR1 and CDR2 are MGHDK and SYGVNS. The V and J ends lost 6 bases and 5 bases respectively, with 10 bases between them. The CDR3 reads CASSLEPYGYTF. For the CDR3, the DNA is TGTGCCAGCAGCCTGGAGCCGTATGGCTACACCTTC.

This clone was seen only a few times. The gene calls are TRBV7-2 and TRBJ2-7; a weak D match, TRBD2 (5 bases). The ends were cut back, 5 bases at V and 1 base at J, with 9 bases in the middle. The CDR3 length is 13 residues. Per the germline V gene, CDR1 is SGHTA and CDR2 is FQGNSA. The CDR3 bases are TGTGCCAGCAGCGAAAGGACTTCCTACGAGCAGTACTTC. It encodes CASSERTSYEQYF. The whole variable domain, remainder taken from reference TRBV7-2 and TRBJ2-7, is GAGVSQSPSNKVTEKGKDVELRCDPISGHTALYWYRQSLGQGLEFLIYFQGNSAPDKSGLPSDRFSAERTGGSVSTLTIQRTQQEDSAVYLCASSERTSYEQYFGPGTRLTVT.

As for this clone: The same CDR3 arises from other DNA sequences in this sample as well. The V call is TRBV29-1, the J call TRBJ2-5, with D possibly matching TRBD2 (6 bases). Germline CDR1 and CDR2: SQVTM and ANQGSEA. Trimming shortened V by 4 bases and J by 2 bases, and 14 bases separated the two germline ends. The CDR3 has 14 amino acids. CDR3 residues: CSVGGTGRQETQYF. CDR3 DNA sequence: TGCAGCGTTGGCGGGACGGGGCGGCAAGAGACCCAGTACTTC.

The CDR3 region is CASSKQGRGTQYF. In nucleotides, the CDR3 is TGTGCCAGCAGTAAACAGGGTCGGGGTACGCAGTATTTT. The chain carries TRBV25-1 and TRBJ2-3; D might be TRBD1 (6 bases). The V end lost 5 bases, the J end lost 8 bases, and 14 bases lay between the germline ends. The CDR3 contains 13 residues. Per germline, CDR1 MGHDK and CDR2 SYGVNS. The full variable domain, with the rest looked up from reference TRBV25-1 and TRBJ2-3, is EADIYQTPRYLVIGTGKKITLECSQTMGHDKMYWYQQDPGMELHLIHYSYGVNSTEKGDLSSESTVSRIRTEHFPLTLESARPSHTSQYLCASSKQGRGTQYFGPGTRLTVL.

The gene calls are TRBV28 and TRBJ2-6; D gene unclear. V lost 4 bases, J lost 8 bases, and 18 bases lay in between. The CDR3 is 16 residues long. CDR1 is MDHEN and CDR2 is SYDVKM in the germline V gene. The CDR3 region has the DNA TGTGCCAGCAGTTCACCGCCCGCTTGGGGTTCCAACGTCCTGACTTTC. Protein product: CASSSPPAWGSNVLTF.

The V call is TRBV29-1, the J call TRBJ2-5; 7 positions match TRBD1. Losses at the gene ends were 6 bases for V and 2 bases for J; bases not matched to a gene: 9. The CDR3 is 14 amino acids. Germline CDR1 is SQVTM and CDR2 is ANQGSEA. The CDR3 is CSVARDRAQETQYF. CDR3 in DNA: TGCAGCGTCGCCCGGGACAGAGCACAAGAGACCCAGTACTTC.

This clone was seen repeatedly, ten times or more. The same CDR3 also results from other DNA sequences found in this sample. The gene calls are TRBV30 and TRBJ1-5; D remains ambiguous. Germline-derived CDR1 and CDR2 are GTSNPN and SVGIG (reference sequence). V lost 0 bases to trimming and J lost 3 bases, with 6 bases between them. CDR3 length equals 13 residues. The CDR3 sequence is CAWSVGSNQPQHF. The CDR3 DNA sequence: TGTGCCTGGAGTGTGGGGTCCAATCAGCCCCAGCATTTT.

This sequence joins TRBV30 and TRBJ2-7; D possibly matches TRBD1 or TRBD2 (7 bases each). Looked up from germline, CDR1 is GTSNPN and CDR2 is SVGIG (reference sequence). V dropped 1 base and J dropped 9 bases, with 13 bases sitting between them. This CDR3 spans 12 amino acids. CDR3 sequence: CAWSGQGGRQYF. DNA for the CDR3: TGTGCCTGGAGTGGACAGGGAGGGCGGCAGTACTTC.

The chain carries TRBV6-1 and TRBJ2-1; 9 nucleotides agree with TRBD1. Germline V lookup: CDR1 MNHNS, CDR2 SASEGT. J gave up 5 bases and V 6 bases, and 5 bases lay outside the gene matches. The CDR3 is 14 amino acids. The CDR3 nucleotides are TGTGCCAGCAGCCTGGACAGGGGCCACAATGAGCAGTTCTTC. Protein: CASSLDRGHNEQFF.

This clone appeared a few times. V and J are TRBV25-1 and TRBJ2-2; 8 nucleotides match TRBD2. Germline-derived CDR1 and CDR2 are MGHDK and SYGVNS. V dropped 1 base and J dropped 6; count of bases not matched to a gene: 7. This CDR3 is 16 amino acids long. The CDR3 bases are TGTGCCAGCAGTGAATCAAGCGGGAGTATCCCCGGGGAGCTGTTTTTT. Translation gives CASSESSGSIPGELFF.

The chain recombines TRBV19 with TRBJ2-2, with 7 positions matching TRBD1. The CDR3 runs 14 residues. V was clipped by 5 bases and J by 1 base; unmatched bases: 1. Germline V lookup: CDR1 LNHDA, CDR2 SQIVND (reference sequence). The CDR3 nucleotides are TGTGCCAGTAGTCGGACAGGGAACACCGGGGAGCTGTTTTTT. As protein: CASSRTGNTGELFF. Using reference TRBV19 and TRBJ2-2 for the parts outside the CDR3, the full variable domain is DGGITQSPKYLFRKEGQNVTLSCEQNLNHDAMYWYRQDPGQGLRLIYYSQIVNDFQKGDIAEGYSVSREKKESFPLTVTSAQKNPTAFYLCASSRTGNTGELFFGEGSRLTVL.

The chain combines TRBV29-1 with TRBJ1-2, with D unclear. The germline gives CDR1 SQVTM, CDR2 ANQGSEA. The CDR3 spans 11 residues. The germline V and J ends were trimmed by 4 bases and 6 bases, with 9 bases remaining between them. The CDR3 protein is CSVGRMDGYTF. The CDR3, as DNA: TGCAGCGTTGGAAGAATGGATGGCTACACCTTC.

This clone was counted a few times. This chain connects TRBV5-1 to TRBJ1-2; D unresolved. The germline V gene has CDR1 SGHRS and CDR2 YFSETQ. The V gene lost 5 bases and the J gene lost 5 bases, with 16 bases spanning the gap. This CDR3 has 14 residues. The CDR3 here is CASSTAQAGYGYTF. The CDR3 region has the DNA TGCGCCAGCAGTACAGCCCAAGCGGGATATGGCTACACCTTC.

CDR3 protein: CASSVIGLASNEQFF. The CDR3 nucleotides read TGTGCCAGCAGCGTTATAGGGCTAGCCTCAAATGAGCAGTTCTTC. The V gene is TRBV9, the J gene TRBJ2-1; maybe TRBD2 (5 bases). Trimming shortened V by 2 bases and J by 7 bases, and 16 bases separated the two germline ends. The length of the CDR3 is 15 residues. In germline, CDR1 is SGDLS, CDR2 YYNGEE.

The chain is built from TRBV30 and TRBJ2-7, with D perhaps TRBD1 or TRBD2 (6 bases each). The CDR3 has 15 amino acids. The V end was cut by 0 bases, the J end by 2 bases, with 14 bases between. CDR1 is GTSNPN and CDR2 is SVGIG in the germline V gene (reference sequence). CDR3 nucleotide sequence: TGTGCCTGGAGTGTATTGGGGGGCCCTACCTACGAGCAGTACTTC. It codes for CAWSVLGGPTYEQYF.

The CDR3 region is CASGTGLASTDTQYF. CDR3 in DNA: TGTGCCAGCGGGACAGGGCTTGCTAGCACAGATACGCAGTATTTT. This chain joins TRBV27 and TRBJ2-3; 9 nucleotides align to TRBD1. Germline trimming cut 8 bases from V and 0 bases from J; bases unmatched to any gene: 6. The germline gives CDR1 MNHEY, CDR2 SMNVEV (reference sequence). This CDR3 is 15 amino acids long.

This clone was observed a handful of times. In the same sample, other DNA sequences code for this CDR3. V is TRBV14 and J is TRBJ2-1; tentatively, D is TRBD2 (6 bases). The germline gives CDR1 SGHDN, CDR2 FVKESK. The CDR3 is 13 residues long. Trimming removed 4 bases from V and 4 bases from J, with 8 bases in between. Here the CDR3 reads CASSPGLYNEQFF. CDR3 nucleotides: TGTGCCAGCAGCCCGGGACTGTACAATGAGCAGTTCTTC.

The V and J genes are TRBV20-1 and TRBJ2-2, with no clear D. Germline loops: CDR1 DFQATT, CDR2 SNEGSKA (reference sequence). The V gene lost 0 bases and the J gene lost 9 bases, with 5 bases spanning the gap. The CDR3 loop spans 11 amino acids. CDR3 coding DNA: TGCAGTGCTAGAGATGACCGGGAGCTGTTTTTT. Its protein product is CSARDDRELFF.

This CDR3 is CAWSGRWQFF. The CDR3 DNA reads TGTGCCTGGAGCGGGCGATGGCAGTTCTTC. This rearrangement joins TRBV30 to TRBJ2-1; no definite D call. The CDR3 has 10 amino acids. V was trimmed by 3 bases and J by 12 bases, leaving 9 bases between them. CDR1 is GTSNPN and CDR2 is SVGIG in the germline V gene (reference sequence).

This clone was picked up a small number of times. CDR3 loop: CASSLSPQPAYEQYF. In DNA, the CDR3 is TGTGCCAGCAGCTTATCCCCCCAGCCAGCCTACGAGCAGTACTTC. This chain connects TRBV11-2 to TRBJ2-7, with D hard to call. V was pared by 2 bases and J by 2 bases, with 13 bases between. Germline V gene lookup returns CDR1 SGHAT and CDR2 FQNNGV. This CDR3 spans 15 amino acids.

This clone was counted only a few times. The chain recombines TRBV10-3 with TRBJ1-1, with D perhaps TRBD1 (5 bases). CDR1 is ENHRY, CDR2 SYGVKD, per germline. The germline V and J ends were trimmed by 6 bases and 5 bases, with 10 bases remaining between them. This CDR3 has 12 amino acids. CDR3 bases: TGTGCCATCAGGGGGGGTCCAACTGAAGCTTTCTTT. Protein product: CAIRGGPTEAFF.

This clone was counted only a few times. V is TRBV30 and J is TRBJ2-7; D gene unclear. The length of the CDR3 is 15 residues. V gave up 0 bases and J gave up 2 bases, with 14 bases separating them. The germline V gene has CDR1 GTSNPN and CDR2 SVGIG (reference sequence). This chain's CDR3 is CAWSVAHGKAYEQYF. The CDR3 nucleotides read TGTGCCTGGAGTGTCGCACACGGAAAAGCCTACGAGCAGTACTTC.

The CDR3 loop reads CAWSTGTIYEQYF. The CDR3 nucleotides read TGTGCCTGGAGTACTGGGACAATCTACGAGCAGTACTTC. The rearrangement joins TRBV30 to TRBJ2-7, with D possibly being TRBD1 (6 bases). V lost 2 bases and J 3 bases, leaving 11 bases between the germline ends. The CDR3 has 13 amino acids. Germline assignment: CDR1 GTSNPN and CDR2 SVGIG (reference sequence).